One and the same sample provided the 8 T cell receptor beta chains below, sequenced in a study of regulatory T cells in long-lasting Graves disease. The time point: newly diagnosed GD, antithyroid drugs for less than 3 months. From RNA extracted from PBMCs, the TCR library was made. To make TCR beta libraries, researchers used iRepertoire HTBI primers and Arm-PCR of CDR3 regions. TCRdb passed the multiplex PCR reads through MiXCR, listing each CDR3 protein once. This table holds approximately 350,000 distinct CDR3 sequences, approximately 12% found once. The same sample was also studied in work on T cells in Graves' hyperthyroidism and ophthalmopathy.

Sequences were derived from peripheral blood mononuclear cells (PBMCs), sampled at new diagnosis, from a patient treated with antithyroid drugs. The receptor set was obtained from a woman aged 18 to 35 with Graves disease.

This clonotype was counted many times. The chain couples TRBV7-8 to TRBJ2-2; D is tentatively TRBD1 or TRBD2 (5 bases each). Germline V gives CDR1 SGHVS, CDR2 FQNEAQ. The CDR3 totals 17 residues. V lost 6 bases to trimming and J lost 1 base, with 18 bases between them. The CDR3 DNA reads TGTGCCAGCAGTCTACTCCCGGGACCCGTGAACACCGGGGAGCTGTTTTTT. It yields the protein CASSLLPGPVNTGELFF.

This clonotype was recorded a few times. The V and J genes are TRBV4-1 and TRBJ1-5, with D unclear. CDR1 and CDR2 (germline): MGHRA, YSYEKL. The CDR3 covers 15 residues. Deletions cut 1 base from V and 0 bases from J, with 7 bases between. The CDR3 bases are TGCGCCAGCAGCCAAGGACATTTTAGCAATCAGCCCCAGCATTTT. It specifies CASSQGHFSNQPQHF.

This clonotype was seen more than once but under ten times. V gene TRBV19 combines with J gene TRBJ1-3; D unclear. V lost 4 bases and J lost 4, with 8 bases in between. The CDR3 covers 13 residues. Looked up from germline, CDR1 is LNHDA and CDR2 is SQIVND (reference sequence). CDR3 region: CASSNTGGNTIYF. The CDR3 DNA follows: TGTGCCAGTAGTAACACCGGGGGAAACACCATATATTTT.

This clonotype was seen ten or more times. The chain has TRBV20-1 and TRBJ2-1; D gene uncertain. There are 13 residues in the CDR3. Trimming removed 2 bases at V and 0 bases at J, with 5 bases between. Germline CDR1 is DFQATT and CDR2 is SNEGSKA (reference sequence). The CDR3 DNA reads TGCAGTGCTAGACAGAGCTCCTACAATGAGCAGTTCTTC. Its translation: CSARQSSYNEQFF.

Ten or more counts support this clonotype. The V call is TRBV12-3 or TRBV12-4, the J call TRBJ2-5; 14 bases are a match to TRBD2. Unmatched junction bases numbered 3, after V lost 5 bases and J lost 4 bases. The CDR3 has 15 residues. The CDR3 DNA reads TGTGCCAGCAGTAGACTAGCGGGAGGGCCAGAGACCCAGTACTTC. Translated: CASSRLAGGPETQYF.

Many counts were recorded for this clonotype. The V and J genes are TRBV7-6 and TRBJ1-6, with D perhaps TRBD1 (5 bases). V lost 5 bases and J 4 bases, leaving 12 bases between the germline ends. The CDR3 length is 15 residues. Germline CDR1 and CDR2: SGHVS and FNYEAQ. The CDR3: CASSALRGYNSPLHF. The CDR3 DNA is TGTGCCAGCAGCGCACTTAGGGGTTATAATTCACCCCTCCACTTT.

This chain joins TRBV10-3 and TRBJ2-5; weak D call: TRBD1 (6 bases). Germline CDR1 is ENHRY and CDR2 is SYGVKD. V was trimmed by 0 bases and J by 0 bases, leaving 11 bases between them. The CDR3 runs to 16 residues. CDR3 bases: TGTGCCATCAGTGAGTCCCGAAGGGGGTACCAAGAGACCCAGTACTTC. As protein: CAISESRRGYQETQYF.

This clonotype was seen at least ten times. This chain joins TRBV5-1 and TRBJ1-4; TRBD1 aligns across 9 bases. The CDR3 runs to 15 residues. CDR1 and CDR2 from the germline V gene are SGHRS and YFSETQ. Trimming cost V 4 bases and J 8 bases; bases outside gene matches: 9. The DNA for the CDR3 is TGCGCCAGCAGCCCGGAATCGGACAGGGGAGAAAAACTGTTTTTT. It codes for CASSPESDRGEKLFF.